Reported below is one T cell receptor (beta chain). The data stem from a study of somatic mutations in cytotoxic T cells in rheumatoid arthritis. The assay was immunoSEQ multiplex PCR, and TCRdb's table has in-frame clones only and misses some. The data show approximately 18,000 clones, 65% to 85% seen once. The sequenced material came from CD8+ T cells sorted from blood. This sequence originates from an adult with rheumatoid arthritis.

DNA for the CDR3: TGTGCCAGGCCATACAGGGGGAGGGCCTACAATGAGCAGTTCTTC. This sequence encodes CARPYRGRAYNEQFF. The chain carries TRBV27 and TRBJ2-1, with D perhaps matching TRBD1 (8 bases). The V and J ends lost 9 bases and 2 bases respectively, with 17 bases between them. The germline CDR1 and CDR2 sequences are MNHEY and SMNVEV (reference sequence). The CDR3 sequence is 15 residues long.